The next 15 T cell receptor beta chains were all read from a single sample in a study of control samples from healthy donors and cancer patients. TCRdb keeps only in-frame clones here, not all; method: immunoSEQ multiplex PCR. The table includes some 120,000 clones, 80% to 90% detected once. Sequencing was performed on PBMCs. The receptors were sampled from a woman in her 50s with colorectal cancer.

The CDR3 region is CASSEGERGGYVGELFF. In DNA, the CDR3 is TGTGCCAGCAGTGAGGGGGAAAGGGGAGGTTACGTCGGGGAGCTGTTTTTT. The gene calls are TRBV2 and TRBJ2-2; a weak D match, TRBD2 (6 bases). The germline V gene has CDR1 SNHLY and CDR2 FYNNEI. V lost 3 bases and J 7 bases, leaving 21 bases between the germline ends. The CDR3 is made up of 17 amino acids.

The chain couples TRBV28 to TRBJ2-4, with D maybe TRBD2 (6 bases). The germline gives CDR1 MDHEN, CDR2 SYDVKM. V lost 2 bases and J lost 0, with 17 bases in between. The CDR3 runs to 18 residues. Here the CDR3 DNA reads TGTGCCAGCAGTTTACGGGGGTATGAGGCGATAGCCAAAAACATTCAGTACTTC. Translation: CASSLRGYEAIAKNIQYF.

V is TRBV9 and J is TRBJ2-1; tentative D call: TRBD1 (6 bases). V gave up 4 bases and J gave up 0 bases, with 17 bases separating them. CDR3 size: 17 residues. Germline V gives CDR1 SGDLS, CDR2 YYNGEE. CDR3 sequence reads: CASSTHRALSSYNEQFF. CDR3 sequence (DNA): TGTGCCAGCAGCACGCACAGGGCCCTGAGCTCCTACAATGAGCAGTTCTTC.

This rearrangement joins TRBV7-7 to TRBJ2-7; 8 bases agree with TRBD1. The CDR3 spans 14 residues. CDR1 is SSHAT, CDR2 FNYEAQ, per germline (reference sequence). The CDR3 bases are TGTGCTCTCACGTCTGGACAGGGATCCTACGAGCAGTACTTC. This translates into CALTSGQGSYEQYF. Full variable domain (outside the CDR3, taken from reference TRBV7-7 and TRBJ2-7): GAGVSQSPRYKVTKRGQDVTLRCDPISSHATLYWYQQALGQGPEFLTYFNYEAQPDKSGLPSDRFSAERPEGSISTLTIQRTEQRDSAMYRCALTSGQGSYEQYFGPGTRLTVT.

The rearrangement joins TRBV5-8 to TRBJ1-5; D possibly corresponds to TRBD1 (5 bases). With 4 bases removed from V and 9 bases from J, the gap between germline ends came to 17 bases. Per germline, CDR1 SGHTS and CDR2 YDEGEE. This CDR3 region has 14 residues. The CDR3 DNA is TGTGCCAGCAGCCTTAGGACAATCGGACGGCCCCAGCATTTT. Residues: CASSLRTIGRPQHF.

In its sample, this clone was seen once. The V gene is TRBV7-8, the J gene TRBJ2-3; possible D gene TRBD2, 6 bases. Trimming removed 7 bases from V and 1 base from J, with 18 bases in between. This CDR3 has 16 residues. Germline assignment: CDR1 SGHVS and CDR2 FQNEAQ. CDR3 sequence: CASNPGGVVGTDTQYF. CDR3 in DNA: TGTGCCAGCAACCCCGGAGGGGTGGTTGGCACAGATACGCAGTATTTT.

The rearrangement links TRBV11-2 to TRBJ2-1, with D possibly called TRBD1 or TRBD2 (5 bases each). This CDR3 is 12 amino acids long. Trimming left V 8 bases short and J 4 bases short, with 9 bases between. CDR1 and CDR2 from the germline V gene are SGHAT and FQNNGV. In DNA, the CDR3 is TGTGCCAGCGGGGGACGTTACAATGAGCAGTTCTTC. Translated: CASGGRYNEQFF.

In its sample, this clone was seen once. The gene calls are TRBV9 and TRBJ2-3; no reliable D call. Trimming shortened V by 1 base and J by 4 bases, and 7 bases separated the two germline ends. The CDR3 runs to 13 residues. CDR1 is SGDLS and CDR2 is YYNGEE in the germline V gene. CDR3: CASSVSGADTQYF. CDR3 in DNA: TGTGCCAGCAGCGTATCTGGGGCAGATACGCAGTATTTT.

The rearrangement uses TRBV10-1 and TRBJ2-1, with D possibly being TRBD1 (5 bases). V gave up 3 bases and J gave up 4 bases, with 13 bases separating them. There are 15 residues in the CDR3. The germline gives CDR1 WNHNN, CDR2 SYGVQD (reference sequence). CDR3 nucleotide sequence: TGCGCCAGCAGTGATAACAGGAGAACATACAATGAGCAGTTCTTC. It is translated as CASSDNRRTYNEQFF.

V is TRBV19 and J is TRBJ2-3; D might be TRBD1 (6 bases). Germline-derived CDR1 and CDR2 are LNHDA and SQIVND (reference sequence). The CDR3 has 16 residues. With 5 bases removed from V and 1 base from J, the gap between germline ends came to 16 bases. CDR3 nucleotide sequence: TGTGCCAGTAGTGCCTCCGGACAGTTGGGCACAGATACGCAGTATTTT. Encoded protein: CASSASGQLGTDTQYF.

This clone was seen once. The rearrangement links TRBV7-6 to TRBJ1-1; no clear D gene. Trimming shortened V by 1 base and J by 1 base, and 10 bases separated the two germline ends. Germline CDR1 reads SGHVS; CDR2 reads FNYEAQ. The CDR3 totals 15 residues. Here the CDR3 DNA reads TGTGCCAGCAGCTTAGGCCCCCGGGGGAACACTGAAGCTTTCTTT. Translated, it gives CASSLGPRGNTEAFF.

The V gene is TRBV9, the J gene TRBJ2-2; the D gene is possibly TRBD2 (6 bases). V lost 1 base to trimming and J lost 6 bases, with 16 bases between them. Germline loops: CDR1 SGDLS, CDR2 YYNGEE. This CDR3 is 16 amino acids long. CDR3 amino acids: CASSVMGGTRAGELFF. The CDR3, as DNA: TGTGCCAGCAGCGTAATGGGGGGAACACGGGCCGGGGAGCTGTTTTTT.

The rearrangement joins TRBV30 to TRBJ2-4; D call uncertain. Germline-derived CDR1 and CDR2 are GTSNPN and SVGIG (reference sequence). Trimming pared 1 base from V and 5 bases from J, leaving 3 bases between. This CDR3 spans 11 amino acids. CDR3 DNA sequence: TGTGCCTGGAGTGGTCAAAACATTCAGTACTTC. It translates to CAWSGQNIQYF.

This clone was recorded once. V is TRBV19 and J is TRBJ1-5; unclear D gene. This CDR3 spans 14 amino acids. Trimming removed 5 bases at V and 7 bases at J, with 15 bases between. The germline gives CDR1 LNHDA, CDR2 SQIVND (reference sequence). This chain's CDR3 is CASSLSFGEQPQHF. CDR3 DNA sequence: TGTGCCAGTAGTCTCAGTTTCGGGGAACAGCCCCAGCATTTT.

The CDR3 region has the DNA TGTGCCAGTCGATACACAGGAGGGGGAGAGACCCAGTACTTC. This gives the protein CASRYTGGGETQYF. The genes are TRBV19 and TRBJ2-5; TRBD1 or TRBD2 may be the D gene (6 bases each). This CDR3 contains 14 residues. The ends were cut back, 8 bases at V and 4 bases at J, with 17 bases in the middle. Germline V CDR1 and CDR2: LNHDA, SQIVND (reference sequence).